This is a list of T cell receptor beta chains from one sample in a study of OX40 agonist ivuxolimab in advanced cancers. Produced via immunoSEQ multiplex PCR; TCRdb's table is partial and in-frame only. The table has 50,000 to 75,000 clones, roughly nine tenths seen once. The specimen was CD4+ or CD8+ T cells sorted from blood, collected in a trial of the OX40 agonist ivuxolimab. The receptor set was obtained from an adult with an advanced solid tumor such as melanoma, head and neck, liver or kidney cancer. CDR3s include the opening cysteine and the closing phenylalanine or tryptophan. A D gene is named only where the DNA matches it firmly. Not all rows give a size; the values are once, few, many and, for expanded clones, a class.

-	TRBJ2-1	-	TRBV4-1	CASSQAVLVRQFF	TGCGCCAGCAGCCAAGCAGTTTTAGTGAGGCAGTTCTTC
-	TRBJ2-3	-	TRBV5-1	CASSLRGSTDTQYF	TGCGCCAGCAGCTTGAGGGGAAGCACAGATACGCAGTATTTT
-	TRBJ2-7	-	TRBV4-2	CASSQLTGTYEQYF	TGTGCCAGCAGCCAATTAACAGGTACCTACGAGCAGTACTTC
-	TRBJ1-1	-	TRBV6-1	CASSGGRTEAFF	TGTGCCAGCAGTGGTGGAAGAACCGAAGCTTTCTTT
-	TRBJ1-3	-	TRBV6-1	CASNNLTGRRNTIYF	TGTGCCAGCAATAACCTAACAGGGAGAAGAAACACCATATATTTT
-	TRBJ1-1	-	TRBV27	CASSHLPMGYMVVRAFF	TGTGCCAGCAGCCACCTTCCGATGGGGTATATGGTTGTTAGGGCTTTCTTT
-	TRBJ2-3	-	TRBV7-9	CASSLAAGADTQYF	TGTGCCAGCAGCTTAGCTGCCGGGGCAGATACGCAGTATTTT
-	TRBJ2-7	once	TRBV6-6	CASSWGRNYEQYF	TGTGCCAGCAGTTGGGGACGGAACTACGAGCAGTACTTC
-	TRBJ2-7	-	TRBV28	CASSWRGPRSYEQYF	TGTGCCAGCAGTTGGCGAGGACCCCGGTCCTACGAGCAGTACTTC
TRBD1	TRBJ2-1	-	TRBV19	CASSTGDRADNEQFF	TGTGCCAGTAGTACTGGGGACAGGGCTGACAATGAGCAGTTCTTC
TRBD1	TRBJ2-7	-	TRBV6-1	CASRETGGAIYEQYF	TGTGCCAGCAGGGAGACAGGGGGAGCTATTTACGAGCAGTACTTC
TRBD1	TRBJ1-3	-	TRBV9	CASSAAGGSSGNTIYF	TGTGCCAGCAGCGCGGCAGGGGGTAGCTCTGGAAACACCATATATTTT
-	TRBJ1-5	-	TRBV27	CASSPRTSNQPQHF	TGTGCCAGCAGTCCAAGGACTAGCAATCAGCCCCAGCATTTT
TRBD1	TRBJ2-1	-	TRBV30	CAWSPDRGDEQFF	TGTGCCTGGAGTCCCGACAGGGGCGATGAGCAGTTCTTC
TRBD1	TRBJ2-1	-	TRBV27	CASAQRDSLYNEQFF	TGTGCCAGCGCCCAAAGGGACAGCCTCTACAATGAGCAGTTCTTC
-	TRBJ1-5	once	TRBV15	CATSRDTDQPQHF	TGTGCCACCAGCAGGGACACGGATCAGCCCCAGCATTTT
TRBD2	TRBJ2-3	once	TRBV9	CASSAGTSVYTDTQYF	TGTGCCAGCAGCGCGGGGACTAGCGTGTACACAGATACGCAGTATTTT
-	TRBJ1-1	-	TRBV9	CASSPPWGDTEAFF	TGTGCCAGCAGCCCGCCGTGGGGGGACACTGAAGCTTTCTTT
TRBD1	TRBJ2-3	-	TRBV30	CAWGGDRASTDTQYF	TGTGCCTGGGGCGGGGACAGGGCTAGCACAGATACGCAGTATTTT
-	TRBJ1-1	-	TRBV19	CAPPSKFMNTEAFF	TGTGCCCCCCCATCTAAGTTCATGAACACTGAAGCTTTCTTT
-	TRBJ1-2	-	TRBV19	CASSISLYYTF	TGTGCCAGTAGTATATCGCTGTACTACACCTTC
-	TRBJ1-1	-	TRBV19	CASSITKNTEAFF	TGTGCCAGTAGTATTACGAAGAACACTGAAGCTTTCTTT
-	TRBJ1-1	-	TRBV27	CASSLFRDTEAFF	TGTGCCAGCAGTTTATTCCGGGACACTGAAGCTTTCTTT
-	TRBJ2-4	-	TRBV27	CASSLSRSNIQYF	TGTGCCAGCAGTTTATCTAGGTCAAACATTCAGTACTTC
-	TRBJ2-2	-	TRBV7-9	CASSRQAGELFF	TGTGCCAGCAGCCGACAGGCCGGGGAGCTGTTTTTT
TRBD2	TRBJ2-7	-	TRBV27	CASSLSGLAGGVVSEQYF	TGTGCCAGCAGTTTATCGGGACTAGCGGGAGGTGTGGTATCCGAGCAGTACTTC
-	TRBJ2-5	once	TRBV6-5	CASSTLETQYF	TGTGCCAGCAGTACCCTAGAGACCCAGTACTTC
-	TRBJ1-1	-	TRBV4-1	CASSQDDRNGAFF	TGCGCCAGCAGCCAAGATGACAGGAATGGAGCTTTCTTT
-	TRBJ2-5	-	TRBV14	CASSQFGERTQYF	TGTGCCAGCAGCCAATTTGGGGAGAGAACCCAGTACTTC
TRBD1	TRBJ2-7	-	TRBV9	CASSGTGDYEQYF	TGTGCCAGCAGCGGGACAGGGGACTACGAGCAGTACTTC
-	TRBJ2-7	-	TRBV27	CASSLLGEQYF	TGTGCCAGCAGCCTTTTAGGCGAGCAGTACTTC
-	TRBJ2-2	-	TRBV10-1	CASSGTVTTNTGELFF	TGCGCCAGCAGTGGGACAGTGACGACGAACACCGGGGAGCTGTTTTTT
-	TRBJ2-1	-	TRBV5-1	CASSEGRRNEQFF	TGCGCCAGCAGCGAAGGACGCCGGAATGAGCAGTTCTTC
-	TRBJ2-7	-	TRBV7-9	CASSPSRYEQYF	TGTGCCAGCAGCCCGTCTCGATACGAGCAGTACTTC
TRBD1	TRBJ1-1	once	TRBV19	CASSGQGMGRPEAFF	TGTGCCAGTAGCGGACAGGGGATGGGTCGGCCTGAAGCTTTCTTT
TRBD1	TRBJ1-4	-	TRBV27	CASSLKWDRAREKLFF	TGTGCCAGCAGTTTAAAGTGGGACAGGGCGAGGGAAAAACTGTTTTTT
TRBD1	TRBJ1-2	-	TRBV9	CASSVNRGDYTF	TGTGCCAGCAGCGTAAACAGGGGAGACTACACCTTC
TRBD1	TRBJ2-7	-	TRBV27	CASSHTGGYEQYF	TGTGCCAGCAGTCACACAGGGGGCTACGAGCAGTACTTC
TRBD1	TRBJ2-5	-	TRBV7-9	CASSLATADRGETQYF	TGTGCCAGCAGCTTAGCGACGGCGGACAGGGGAGAGACCCAGTACTTC
-	TRBJ2-3	-	TRBV19	CASSIEGGSTDTQYF	TGTGCCAGTAGTATAGAGGGCGGGAGCACAGATACGCAGTATTTT
-	TRBJ1-5	once	TRBV6-1	CASSGQVLNQPQHF	TGTGCCAGCAGTGGACAGGTTCTCAATCAGCCCCAGCATTTT
TRBD2	TRBJ2-3	-	TRBV11-2	CASSPVAGVTDTQYF	TGTGCCAGCAGCCCCGTTGCGGGAGTCACAGATACGCAGTATTTT
-	TRBJ2-3	-	TRBV11-1	CASSLSSGWGRSTDTQYF	TGTGCCAGCAGCTTATCATCGGGGTGGGGGAGGAGTACAGATACGCAGTATTTT
-	TRBJ1-1	few	TRBV2	CASSEATNTEAFF	TGTGCCAGCAGTGAAGCGACGAACACTGAAGCTTTCTTT
-	TRBJ1-6	-	TRBV7-9	CASSLVHSYNSPLHF	TGTGCCAGCAGCTTAGTTCACAGCTATAATTCACCCCTCCACTTT
-	TRBJ1-2	-	TRBV6-1	CASSEYLVLTGTNYGYTF	TGTGCCAGCAGTGAGTACTTAGTCTTGACAGGAACTAACTATGGCTACACCTTC
-	TRBJ1-3	once	TRBV7-8	CASSLYGRSSGNTIYF	TGTGCCAGCAGCCTCTATGGTCGTAGCTCTGGAAACACCATATATTTT
-	TRBJ2-5	-	TRBV7-9	CASSLLGETQYF	TGTGCCAGCAGCTTATTGGGCGAGACCCAGTACTTC
-	TRBJ2-7	-	TRBV19	CASGTTYEQYF	TGTGCCAGTGGGACGACCTACGAGCAGTACTTC
TRBD2	TRBJ2-3	-	TRBV7-9	CASSNTGLGAYGTQYF	TGTGCCAGCAGTAATACGGGACTAGGGGCGTACGGTACGCAGTATTTT
TRBD1	TRBJ1-5	-	TRBV14	CASSRQGGQPQHF	TGTGCCAGCAGCCGACAGGGCGGGCAGCCCCAGCATTTT
-	TRBJ2-1	-	TRBV27	CASRPLAPQNNEQFF	TGTGCCAGCAGGCCTCTAGCGCCACAAAACAATGAGCAGTTCTTC
-	TRBJ2-1	-	TRBV28	CASSLVGAYEQFF	TGTGCCAGCAGTTTAGTGGGAGCATATGAGCAGTTCTTC
-	TRBJ2-7	-	TRBV19	CASSGGLSYEQYF	TGTGCCAGTAGTGGGGGACTCTCCTACGAGCAGTACTTC
-	TRBJ2-3	-	TRBV27	CASSYLAKDTQYF	TGTGCCAGCAGTTACCTAGCAAAAGATACGCAGTATTTT
TRBD1	TRBJ2-4	-	TRBV27	CASSSGGENIQYF	TGTGCCAGCAGTTCAGGGGGTGAAAACATTCAGTACTTC
-	TRBJ2-3	-	TRBV28	CASSLNPDLRAGWDTQYF	TGTGCCAGCAGTTTAAACCCTGATTTGCGGGCAGGGTGGGATACGCAGTATTTT
-	TRBJ1-5	-	TRBV19	CASSITPYSNQPQHF	TGTGCCAGTAGTATAACACCATATAGCAATCAGCCCCAGCATTTT